This T cell receptor beta chain was identified in a study of blood T cell repertoires in COVID-19. Across the study: The United States, Italy and Spain supplied acute and convalescent COVID-19 samples. In each case, the material was cDNA or gDNA derived from T cells, B-cell-depleted T cells, or PBMCs.

Germline CDR1 is LNHNV and CDR2 is YYDKDF (reference sequence). The CDR3 has 15 amino acids. The V gene end was trimmed by 2 bases and the J gene end by 4 bases; junction bases not matched to a gene: 5. Study processing details: By means of reference gene primer amplification, nucleated cell counts were estimated. Assay used: immunoSEQ multiplex PCR; TCRdb lists only in-frame clones, some missing. The V and J calls and the clone size are those of that table, but D and trimming were determined from the DNA. The sample holds about 48,000 clones, 89% seen once. J is TRBJ2-5 and V is TRBV15; TRBD1 matches at 9 bases. The sample comprised peripheral blood. This clonotype originated in a woman older than 75 with acute or convalescent COVID-19. CDR3 residues: CATSRSTGGAETQYF. CDR3 in DNA: TGTGCCACCAGCAGATCCACAGGGGGCGCAGAGACCCAGTACTTC.